Listed below are T cell receptor beta chains from one sample, sequenced in a study of Ad26.COV2.S vaccination and SARS-CoV-2 variants. Only in-frame clones appear in the TCRdb table, and some are missing; sequencing was by immunoSEQ multiplex PCR. The sample contains more than 400,000 clones, around 93% of which appear only once. The sample in question was peripheral blood, obtained in a trial of Ad26.COV2.S vaccine versus placebo. These TCRs come from a person between 18 and 60 years old who received the Ad26.COV2.S COVID-19 vaccine or a placebo. Both conserved end residues are part of each CDR3. The D gene is left open where the match is weak. Clone sizes are given selectively: once, few, many, or a class where the clone is expanded.

d_call: -
j_call: TRBJ1-6
v_call: TRBV7-6
clone_size: -
cdr3_aa: CASSLVDAEGSPLHF
cdr3_nt: TGTGCCAGCAGCTTAGTCGACGCTGAGGGTTCACCCCTCCACTTT

d_call: -
j_call: TRBJ1-5
v_call: TRBV4-3
clone_size: -
cdr3_aa: CASSQDLRARANQPQHF
cdr3_nt: TGCGCCAGCAGCCAAGATCTTAGGGCAAGGGCAAATCAGCCCCAGCATTTT

d_call: TRBD1
j_call: TRBJ1-6
v_call: TRBV3-1/TRBV3-2
clone_size: -
cdr3_aa: CASSPRDSYSSYNSPLHF
cdr3_nt: TGTGCCAGCAGCCCCCGGGACAGCTATAGCTCCTATAATTCACCCCTCCACTTT

d_call: -
j_call: TRBJ1-1
v_call: TRBV10-3
clone_size: -
cdr3_aa: CAISEASEGTEAFF
cdr3_nt: TGTGCCATCAGTGAGGCGTCGGAGGGGACTGAAGCTTTCTTT

d_call: TRBD1
j_call: TRBJ2-2
v_call: TRBV13
clone_size: -
cdr3_aa: CASSLRTGGRGGELFF
cdr3_nt: TGTGCCAGCAGCTTACGGACAGGGGGCCGTGGCGGGGAGCTGTTTTTT

d_call: -
j_call: TRBJ1-1
v_call: TRBV9
clone_size: once
cdr3_aa: CASSRVTSPTSEAFF
cdr3_nt: TGTGCCAGCAGCCGAGTGACGAGCCCCACTTCTGAAGCTTTCTTT

d_call: -
j_call: TRBJ1-1
v_call: TRBV19
clone_size: -
cdr3_aa: CASSSPDIYTEAFF
cdr3_nt: TGTGCCAGTAGTTCCCCGGACATTTACACTGAAGCTTTCTTT

d_call: -
j_call: TRBJ2-3
v_call: TRBV15
clone_size: -
cdr3_aa: CATSREGTGAPVDTQYF
cdr3_nt: TGTGCCACCAGCAGAGAAGGGACGGGGGCCCCTGTTGATACGCAGTATTTT

d_call: TRBD2
j_call: TRBJ2-3
v_call: TRBV7-2
clone_size: -
cdr3_aa: CASSISGGVTDTQYF
cdr3_nt: TGTGCCAGCAGCATTAGCGGGGGGGTCACAGATACGCAGTATTTT

d_call: -
j_call: TRBJ2-5
v_call: TRBV3-1/TRBV3-2
clone_size: -
cdr3_aa: CASSQVGETQYF
cdr3_nt: TGTGCCAGCAGCCAAGTAGGGGAGACCCAGTACTTC

d_call: -
j_call: TRBJ2-2
v_call: TRBV11-3
clone_size: once
cdr3_aa: CASSPRRGDRTGELFF
cdr3_nt: TGTGCCAGCAGCCCACGGCGGGGAGATCGCACCGGGGAGCTGTTTTTT

d_call: TRBD2
j_call: TRBJ2-3
v_call: TRBV9
clone_size: -
cdr3_aa: CASSAGGGRGAQDTQYF
cdr3_nt: TGTGCCAGCAGCGCGGGCGGCGGGCGGGGGGCCCAGGATACGCAGTATTTT

d_call: -
j_call: TRBJ1-1
v_call: TRBV30
clone_size: -
cdr3_aa: CAWTSGRAMVEAFF
cdr3_nt: TGTGCCTGGACCTCGGGACGGGCGATGGTTGAAGCTTTCTTT

d_call: TRBD2
j_call: TRBJ2-7
v_call: TRBV11-2
clone_size: -
cdr3_aa: CASSLARLAGRYEQYF
cdr3_nt: TGTGCCAGCAGCTTAGCCCGACTAGCGGGGCGCTACGAGCAGTACTTC

d_call: -
j_call: TRBJ2-1
v_call: TRBV7-9
clone_size: -
cdr3_aa: CASKVVGTRSSYNEQFF
cdr3_nt: TGTGCCAGCAAAGTGGTGGGGACCAGGAGCTCCTACAATGAGCAGTTCTTC

d_call: TRBD2
j_call: TRBJ2-3
v_call: TRBV5-4
clone_size: -
cdr3_aa: CASSGGGTDTQYF
cdr3_nt: TGTGCCAGCAGCGGGGGGGGCACAGATACGCAGTATTTT

d_call: -
j_call: TRBJ2-1
v_call: TRBV27
clone_size: -
cdr3_aa: CASSLQVTGGRNEQFF
cdr3_nt: TGTGCCAGCAGTTTACAGGTGACGGGGGGCCGTAATGAGCAGTTCTTC

d_call: -
j_call: TRBJ1-5
v_call: TRBV7-8
clone_size: -
cdr3_aa: CASSLAWGTGQPQHF
cdr3_nt: TGTGCCAGCAGCTTAGCGTGGGGCACGGGGCAGCCCCAGCATTTT